The rows below give T cell receptor beta chains drawn from one sample of a study of beta chain features in type 1 diabetes. TCRdb keeps only in-frame clones here, not all; method: immunoSEQ multiplex PCR. Seen here are hundreds of thousands of clones, roughly 15% observed once, and the top ten hold approximately 0.087%. Sequencing was performed on naive CD4+ T cells from blood. These receptors all come from a man aged 18 to 29 in good health. The CDR3 runs from the conserved cysteine through the conserved F or W. The order of the fields is clone size, D gene, J gene, V gene, CDR3 DNA, CDR3 protein. The D gene is left open where the match is weak. Only some rows state a clone size, as once, few, many or a class for expanded clones.

NA | NA | TRBJ1-5 | TRBV4-2 | TGTGCCAGCAGCCAGGCAGACTCGGGGGATCAGCCCCAGCATTTT | CASSQADSGDQPQHF
NA | NA | TRBJ2-3 | TRBV7-2 | TGTGCCAGCAGCTTAGGTCAAGCCACGCTGGGGACAGATACGCAGTATTTT | CASSLGQATLGTDTQYF
NA | TRBD2 | TRBJ2-1 | TRBV4-3 | TGCGCCAGCAGCCTAACTAGCGGGGGGGCCGGTGAGCAGTTCTTC | CASSLTSGGAGEQFF
few | NA | TRBJ2-7 | TRBV4-2 | TGTGCCAGCAGCCAAGGCGGGACGGGATCTCGCGAGCAGTACTTC | CASSQGGTGSREQYF
few | NA | TRBJ1-4 | TRBV18 | TGTGCCAGCTCGGGGGGTAATGAAAAACTGTTTTTT | CASSGGNEKLFF
few | NA | TRBJ1-5 | TRBV6-5 | TGTGCCAGCAGCCTCAGGGGAAATAGCAATCAGCCCCAGCATTTT | CASSLRGNSNQPQHF
few | TRBD1 | TRBJ1-3 | TRBV2 | TGTGCCAGCAGTCCTCTGGGACAGGGAACCTCTGGAAACACCATATATTTT | CASSPLGQGTSGNTIYF
NA | NA | TRBJ2-6 | TRBV5-4 | TGTGCCAGCAAAACCACCCGGGGTACTGGGGCCAACGTCCTGACTTTC | CASKTTRGTGANVLTF
NA | TRBD1 | TRBJ1-5 | TRBV18 | TGTGCCAGCTCACGTGGGACAGGAGGGTATCAGCCCCAGCATTTT | CASSRGTGGYQPQHF
NA | NA | TRBJ2-2 | TRBV4-2 | TGTGCCAGCAGCCAAGCTAGCGTCAACACCGGGGAGCTGTTTTTT | CASSQASVNTGELFF
NA | NA | TRBJ1-2 | TRBV15 | TGTGCCACCAGCAAAGACACAGGGTACTATGGCTACACCTTC | CATSKDTGYYGYTF
few | TRBD1 | TRBJ2-1 | TRBV28 | TGTGCCAGCAGTTCCCCCGGGACAGATCCTTACAATGAGCAGTTCTTC | CASSSPGTDPYNEQFF
NA | NA | TRBJ2-5 | TRBV15 | TGTGCCACCAGCAGCCCCAGGACCCAAGAGACCCAGTACTTC | CATSSPRTQETQYF
NA | TRBD1 | TRBJ1-2 | TRBV15 | TGTGCCACCAGCACCTTAACAGGGGGTTTTAGTGGCTACACCTTC | CATSTLTGGFSGYTF
NA | TRBD1 | TRBJ2-7 | TRBV7-9 | TGTGCCAGCAGTGTGACAGGGGCCTACGAGCAGTACTTC | CASSVTGAYEQYF
NA | NA | TRBJ1-4 | TRBV20-1 | TGCAGTGCCTCAAATGAAAAACTGTTTTTT | CSASNEKLFF
few | NA | TRBJ2-5 | TRBV7-2 | TGTGCCAGCAGCTTAGGGATAGCGTCCGCGGAGACCCAGTACTTC | CASSLGIASAETQYF
NA | TRBD2 | TRBJ2-2 | TRBV7-6 | TGTGCCAGCAGCCCCCGGGCTAGCGGGAATCCCGGGGAGCTGTTTTTT | CASSPRASGNPGELFF
NA | TRBD1 | TRBJ2-5 | TRBV5-1 | TGCGCCTGCGACCGGACAGGGCTAGAGACCCAGTACTTC | CACDRTGLETQYF
NA | TRBD1 | TRBJ1-4 | TRBV14 | TGTGCCAGCAGCCGACTAACAGGGGCTCCTAATGAAAAACTGTTTTTT | CASSRLTGAPNEKLFF
few | TRBD2 | TRBJ2-5 | TRBV4-3 | TGCGCCAGCAGCCAGCAGGGACTAGGTCAAGAGACCCAGTACTTC | CASSQQGLGQETQYF
NA | TRBD2 | TRBJ2-1 | TRBV19 | TGTGCCAGTAGTACCCTCCGGCTAGCGGGGGGGACTAATGAGCAGTTCTTC | CASSTLRLAGGTNEQFF
NA | NA | TRBJ2-6 | TRBV28 | TGTGCCAGCCAAGGAGCGGGTGGATCGGGCGTCCTGACTTTC | CASQGAGGSGVLTF
NA | TRBD1 | TRBJ2-5 | TRBV12-5 | TGTGCTAGTGGTTTGGGCCAGCCGACAGGGGGCGGGGAGACCCAGTACTTC | CASGLGQPTGGGETQYF
NA | NA | TRBJ1-3 | TRBV5-4 | TGTGCCAGCAGCTTAACAGCGAGCTCTGGAAACACCATATATTTT | CASSLTASSGNTIYF
NA | NA | TRBJ2-1 | TRBV12-5 | TGTGCTAGTGGTTTGGTTTTGTGGGGGTCGGGGTTTAGTAGCAATGAGCAGTTCTTC | CASGLVLWGSGFSSNEQFF
few | NA | TRBJ2-3 | TRBV5-1 | TGCGCCAGCAGCTCGGGGAACGGGGCCCCAGATACGCAGTATTTT | CASSSGNGAPDTQYF